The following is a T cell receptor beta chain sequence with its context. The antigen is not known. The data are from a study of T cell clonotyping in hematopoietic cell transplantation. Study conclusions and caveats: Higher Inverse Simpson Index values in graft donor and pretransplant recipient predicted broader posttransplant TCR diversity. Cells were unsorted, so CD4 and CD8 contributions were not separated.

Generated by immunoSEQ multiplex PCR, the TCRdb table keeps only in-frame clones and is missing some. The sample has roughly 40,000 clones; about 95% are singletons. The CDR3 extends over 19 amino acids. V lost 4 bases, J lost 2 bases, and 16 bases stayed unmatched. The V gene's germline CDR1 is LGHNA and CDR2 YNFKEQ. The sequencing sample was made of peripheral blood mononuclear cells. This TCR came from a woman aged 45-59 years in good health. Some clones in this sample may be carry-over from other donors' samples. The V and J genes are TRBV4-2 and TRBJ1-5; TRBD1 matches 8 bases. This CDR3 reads CASSPRTGPKSVGNQPQHF. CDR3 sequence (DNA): TGTGCCAGCAGCCCAAGGACAGGGCCCAAATCGGTGGGCAATCAGCCCCAGCATTTT.